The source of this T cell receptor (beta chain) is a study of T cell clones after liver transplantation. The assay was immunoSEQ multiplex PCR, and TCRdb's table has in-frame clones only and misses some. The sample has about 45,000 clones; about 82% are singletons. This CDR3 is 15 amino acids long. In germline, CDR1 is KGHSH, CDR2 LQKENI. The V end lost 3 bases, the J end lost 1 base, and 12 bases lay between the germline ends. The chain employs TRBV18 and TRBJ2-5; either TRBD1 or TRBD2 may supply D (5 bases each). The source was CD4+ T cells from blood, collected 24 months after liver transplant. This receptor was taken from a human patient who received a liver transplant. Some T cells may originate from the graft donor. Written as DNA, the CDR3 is TGTGCCAGCTCACCCAATCCGGGACCCCAAGAGACCCAGTACTTC. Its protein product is CASSPNPGPQETQYF.